These T cell receptor beta chains were read from a single sample in a study of beta chain features in type 1 diabetes. Only in-frame clones appear in the TCRdb table, and some are missing; sequencing was by immunoSEQ multiplex PCR. The sample has some 900,000 clones, about a sixth seen once. What was sequenced was naive CD4+ T cells from blood. Source of these receptors: a woman aged 18-29 years in good health. The CDR3 runs from the conserved cysteine through the conserved F or W. Each record gives: D gene, V gene, J gene, clone size, CDR3 protein, CDR3 DNA. A D gene is named only where the DNA matches it firmly. For some rows the clone size is stated as once, few or many, or as a class when expanded; others skip it.

-	TRBV18	TRBJ2-7	few	CASSPVGPHEQYF	TGTGCCAGCTCACCAGTTGGACCCCACGAGCAGTACTTC
-	TRBV4-3	TRBJ2-1	few	CASSQEGGHPPEQFF	TGCGCCAGCAGCCAAGAAGGAGGACACCCTCCTGAGCAGTTCTTC
TRBD1	TRBV7-2	TRBJ2-1	few	CASSYRGSSYNEQFF	TGTGCCAGCAGCTACAGGGGGAGCTCCTACAATGAGCAGTTCTTC
-	TRBV15	TRBJ1-1	-	CATSRPEGSKMNTEAFF	TGTGCCACCAGCAGACCAGAGGGGAGTAAGATGAACACTGAAGCTTTCTTT
-	TRBV7-2	TRBJ2-7	few	CASSTRGRISSYEQYF	TGTGCCAGCAGCACCAGAGGGCGTATCAGCTCCTACGAGCAGTACTTC
TRBD1	TRBV10-3	TRBJ1-2	-	CATSGQAAGGGYTF	TGTGCCACCTCAGGACAGGCCGCCGGTGGTGGCTACACCTTC
-	TRBV29-1	TRBJ2-1	-	CSAPGRGNTDEQFF	TGCAGCGCCCCCGGTAGGGGGAATACAGATGAGCAGTTCTTC
-	TRBV7-2	TRBJ2-3	-	CASSLTGVGGNTQYF	TGTGCCAGCAGCTTAACGGGAGTGGGTGGGAATACGCAGTATTTT
TRBD2	TRBV5-6	TRBJ2-1	-	CASSWARLAGNEQFF	TGTGCCAGCAGCTGGGCCCGGCTAGCGGGAAATGAGCAGTTCTTC
TRBD2	TRBV7-3	TRBJ2-3	few	CASSLLAGTDTQYF	TGTGCCAGCAGCTTACTAGCGGGCACAGATACGCAGTATTTT
-	TRBV7-2	TRBJ1-5	-	CASSLVEGGQPQHF	TGTGCCAGCAGCTTAGTAGAGGGTGGCCAGCCCCAGCATTTT
-	TRBV18	TRBJ2-1	few	CASSTGLHGNEQFF	TGTGCCAGCTCAACGGGCCTGCATGGAAATGAGCAGTTCTTC
-	TRBV7-9	TRBJ2-1	-	CASSRWGSDNEQFF	TGTGCCAGCAGCCGCTGGGGGTCCGACAATGAGCAGTTCTTC
TRBD2	TRBV18	TRBJ2-3	-	CASFFGLAGSTDTQYF	TGTGCCAGCTTCTTCGGGTTAGCGGGGAGCACAGATACGCAGTATTTT
-	TRBV28	TRBJ2-3	-	CASSFPFPEDTQYF	TGTGCCAGCAGTTTCCCTTTTCCGGAAGATACGCAGTATTTT
-	TRBV6-6	TRBJ2-5	few	CASQDFQETQYF	TGTGCCAGCCAGGATTTCCAAGAGACCCAGTACTTC
-	TRBV28	TRBJ2-1	-	CASSLLGNEQFF	TGTGCCAGCAGTTTATTGGGGAATGAGCAGTTCTTC
TRBD2	TRBV23-1	TRBJ2-1	few	CASSTPLYTSGRAEQFF	TGCGCCAGCAGTACCCCATTGTACACTAGCGGGAGGGCTGAGCAGTTCTTC
-	TRBV5-1	TRBJ2-3	-	CASSVRDTFTDTQYF	TGCGCCAGCAGCGTCCGGGACACCTTCACAGATACGCAGTATTTT
-	TRBV20-1	TRBJ2-1	-	CSARDGGEQFF	TGCAGTGCTAGAGATGGCGGGGAGCAGTTCTTC
TRBD1	TRBV28	TRBJ2-1	-	CASRTGGISYNEQFF	TGTGCCAGCAGGACAGGGGGGATTTCCTACAATGAGCAGTTCTTC
TRBD1	TRBV9	TRBJ2-3	-	CASSVVGQGIDTQYF	TGTGCCAGCAGCGTAGTAGGACAGGGAATAGATACGCAGTATTTT
-	TRBV6-1	TRBJ1-3	few	CASSNGVSSGNTIYF	TGTGCCAGCTCTAATGGTGTCAGTTCTGGAAACACCATATATTTT
-	TRBV11-2	TRBJ2-5	-	CASSPGGYLEETQYF	TGTGCCAGCAGCCCAGGTGGCTATTTAGAAGAGACCCAGTACTTC
TRBD1	TRBV7-9	TRBJ2-1	-	CASSLSRGRIDEQFF	TGTGCCAGCAGCCTAAGCAGGGGGCGCATTGATGAGCAGTTCTTC
-	TRBV6-6	TRBJ2-1	-	CASSSSATQVEQFF	TGTGCCAGCAGTTCCAGTGCAACACAGGTCGAGCAGTTCTTC
TRBD1	TRBV23-1	TRBJ2-5	-	CASSQSMGQAMETQYF	TGCGCCAGCAGTCAATCTATGGGACAGGCTATGGAGACCCAGTACTTC
-	TRBV5-4	TRBJ2-5	few	CASSLDMQTRETQYF	TGTGCCAGCAGCTTGGACATGCAGACACGAGAGACCCAGTACTTC
-	TRBV4-2	TRBJ2-1	-	CASSQDLRTGYNEQFF	TGTGCCAGCAGCCAAGATCTGAGGACTGGCTACAATGAGCAGTTCTTC
TRBD2	TRBV10-3	TRBJ2-5	-	CAISEVRDSGGEQYF	TGTGCCATCAGTGAAGTTCGGGACAGCGGGGGGGAGCAGTACTTC
TRBD1	TRBV5-4	TRBJ1-2	-	CASSLQTGNRNGYTF	TGTGCCAGCAGCTTGCAGACAGGGAATAGGAATGGCTACACCTTC
-	TRBV11-3	TRBJ2-5	-	CASSLSGTQETQYF	TGTGCCAGCAGCTTATCAGGAACCCAAGAGACCCAGTACTTC
TRBD1	TRBV7-7	TRBJ1-2	-	CASSLGQAPYGYTF	TGTGCTAGCAGCTTGGGACAGGCCCCCTATGGCTACACCTTC
-	TRBV6-5	TRBJ1-2	-	CASSYEDGLIYGYTF	TGTGCCAGCAGTTACGAGGACGGGTTGATCTATGGCTACACCTTC
-	TRBV6-5	TRBJ1-1	once	CASSKQPQHTEAFF	TGTGCCAGCAGCAAGCAACCACAGCACACTGAAGCTTTCTTT
-	TRBV6-6	TRBJ2-7	-	CASSLGREFYEQYF	TGTGCCAGCAGTTTGGGCCGAGAATTCTACGAGCAGTACTTC
TRBD2	TRBV7-2	TRBJ2-3	few	CASRGSGSTGTDTQYF	TGTGCCAGCAGAGGAAGCGGGAGCACCGGGACAGATACGCAGTATTTT
TRBD1	TRBV5-4	TRBJ1-4	-	CASSLGGQRYNEKLFF	TGTGCCAGCAGCCTGGGGGGACAGCGATATAATGAAAAACTGTTTTTT
-	TRBV11-2	TRBJ1-2	-	CASSLDWGYGYTF	TGTGCCAGCAGCTTGGACTGGGGCTATGGCTACACCTTC
-	TRBV5-1	TRBJ1-4	-	CASSRSGRREKLFF	TGCGCCAGCAGCCGATCGGGCAGGAGGGAAAAACTGTTTTTT
-	TRBV20-1	TRBJ2-5	-	CSAIRGETQYF	TGCAGTGCTATCCGGGGGGAGACCCAGTACTTC
-	TRBV5-6	TRBJ1-5	-	CASSLGLNQPQHF	TGTGCCAGCAGCTTGGGACTGAATCAGCCCCAGCATTTT
TRBD1	TRBV18	TRBJ2-2	-	CASSPGQGHTGELFF	TGTGCCAGCTCACCGGGACAGGGTCACACCGGGGAGCTGTTTTTT
-	TRBV29-1	TRBJ2-7	-	CSVGPSYEQYF	TGCAGCGTGGGCCCCTCCTACGAGCAGTACTTC
TRBD1	TRBV15	TRBJ1-2	-	CATSWDRGVYGYTF	TGTGCCACCAGCTGGGACAGGGGGGTCTATGGCTACACCTTC
-	TRBV9	TRBJ2-1	few	CASSVVGSGTTNEQFF	TGTGCCAGCAGCGTAGTTGGTAGCGGTACGACCAATGAGCAGTTCTTC
TRBD1	TRBV9	TRBJ2-5	-	CASSPRQGGYQETQYF	TGTGCCAGCAGCCCACGACAGGGGGGGTACCAAGAGACCCAGTACTTC
-	TRBV4-3	TRBJ2-3	-	CASSLRTTSTDTQYF	TGCGCCAGCAGCCTAAGGACTACTAGCACAGATACGCAGTATTTT
-	TRBV5-1	TRBJ1-4	-	CASSSRWGKANEKLFF	TGCGCCAGCAGCTCCAGGTGGGGGAAGGCTAATGAAAAACTGTTTTTT
TRBD2	TRBV10-3	TRBJ2-1	few	CAMGSGNSYNEQFF	TGTGCCATGGGTAGCGGGAACTCCTACAATGAGCAGTTCTTC
-	TRBV6-6	TRBJ2-1	few	CASSTLLASYNEQFF	TGTGCCAGCAGTACACTACTAGCCTCCTACAATGAGCAGTTCTTC